This record covers a single T cell receptor (beta chain). What it recognizes is unknown. This record comes from a study of Tregs in tolerant kidney transplant recipients. Overall study findings and caveats: In tolerant patients, donor-specific Tregs outgrew total Tregs, suggesting antigen-driven expansion. Biological reproducibility was not directly addressed in this study. For some patients, primers changed over time, blocking nucleotide-level comparison.

Regulatory T cells were sorted from thawed PBMCs rested overnight at 37°C with 200 IU/ml IL-2. Trimming took 2 bases from V and 4 from J, leaving 15 bases between them. The CDR3 loop spans 15 amino acids. Germline V gene data show CDR1 as SGHRS and CDR2 as YFSETQ. Using immunoSEQ multiplex PCR, the repertoire was profiled, and TCRdb retains in-frame clones only, with some absent. This sample has over 50,000 clones; 80% to 90% occur once, and the top ten carry around 1.9%. The material sequenced was Tregs from blood, taken before the transplant. The receptor was isolated from a human donor who received a combined kidney and bone marrow transplant. This chain connects TRBV5-1 to TRBJ1-2; tentatively, D is TRBD1 (6 bases). CDR3 sequence: CASSFVLTGTYGYTF. In DNA form, the CDR3 reads TGCGCCAGCAGCTTCGTCCTAACAGGGACCTATGGCTACACCTTC.